The 5 T cell receptor beta chains listed next were all sequenced from one sample in a study of T cell responses to AZD1222 COVID-19 vaccine. The repertoire was sequenced with immunoSEQ multiplex PCR; TCRdb's copy has only in-frame clones and lacks some. The sample carries more than 140,000 clones, 88% recorded once. This material consisted of peripheral blood, taken on day 0 of MenACWY control vaccination. Source of these receptors: an adult in good health.

This chain joins TRBV27 and TRBJ2-7; no firm D call. This CDR3 contains 13 residues. The V gene's germline CDR1 is MNHEY and CDR2 SMNVEV (reference sequence). The germline V and J ends were trimmed by 3 bases and 3 bases, with 9 bases remaining between them. The CDR3 region is CASSFGQLYEQYF. CDR3 nucleotides: TGTGCCAGCAGTTTTGGGCAACTCTACGAGCAGTACTTC.

The genes are TRBV23-1 and TRBJ2-7, with 7 bases matching TRBD1. TRBV23-1 is an ORF for which the function is uncertain. The CDR3 sequence is 17 residues long. Trimming at V came to 2 bases and at J to 2 bases, leaving 12 bases not matched to a gene. Here the CDR3 reads CASSQDPGQMVPYEQYF. CDR3 DNA: TGCGCCAGCAGTCAAGATCCGGGACAGATGGTCCCCTACGAGCAGTACTTC.

This clone was recorded at least ten times. This chain uses TRBV19 with TRBJ1-5; D remains ambiguous. This CDR3 has 15 amino acids. The germline CDR1 and CDR2 sequences are LNHDA and SQIVND (reference sequence). Trimming removed 1 base at V and 0 bases at J, with 7 bases between. DNA of the CDR3: TGTGCCAGTAGTATAGCTGGCGGTAGCAATCAGCCCCAGCATTTT. As protein: CASSIAGGSNQPQHF. The whole variable domain, filled in from reference TRBV19 and TRBJ1-5, reads DGGITQSPKYLFRKEGQNVTLSCEQNLNHDAMYWYRQDPGQGLRLIYYSQIVNDFQKGDIAEGYSVSREKKESFPLTVTSAQKNPTAFYLCASSIAGGSNQPQHFGDGTRLSIL.

J is TRBJ2-7 and V is TRBV6-2 or TRBV6-3; perhaps TRBD2 as D (5 bases). This CDR3 is 14 amino acids long. V dropped 2 bases and J dropped 3 bases, with 11 bases sitting between them. Per the germline V gene, CDR1 is MNHEY and CDR2 is SVGEGT. CDR3: CASSYGSANYEQYF. The CDR3 DNA sequence: TGTGCCAGCAGTTACGGTAGCGCGAACTACGAGCAGTACTTC.

The chain recombines TRBV2 with TRBJ2-7; D assignment may be TRBD1 or TRBD2 (6 bases each). The V gene lost 6 bases and the J gene lost 5 bases, with 17 bases spanning the gap. The CDR3 loop spans 14 amino acids. Germline V gene data show CDR1 as SNHLY and CDR2 as FYNNEI. CDR3 loop: CASSQGRGHHEQYF. CDR3 bases: TGTGCCAGCAGCCAGGGCCGGGGGCACCACGAGCAGTACTTC.